These 20 T cell receptor beta chains originate from one sample sequenced in a study of T-cell memory formation after mild COVID-19 listed by TCRdb under 2021. To prepare the library, 5' RACE was applied. Sequencing took place on an Illumina NovaSeq 6000. TCRdb trimmed public reads at Q25 via fastp, called clones via MiXCR and kept in-frame beta chains. Rows are combined by CDR3 protein, so each entry shows the most common genes and DNA. The table for this sample lists about half a million distinct CDR3 sequences; roughly 18% of them were counted only once. Of the sample, roughly an eighth falls within the top ten clones. Sample: PBMCs or a T cell subset sorted from them (not recorded which). These receptors all stem from an adult woman who had mild COVID-19 (a few samples of this study predate the infection). The sample titles of this study are shuffled in the database, so cell type and time point are left out; the donor was told from shared clones.

This clonotype was observed a handful of times. The J gene is TRBJ2-3, the V gene TRBV20-1; 7 bases map to TRBD1. The CDR3 consists of 15 residues. The V segment lost 0 bases and the J segment 0 bases; nucleotides outside the gene matches: 3. In germline, CDR1 is DFQATT, CDR2 SNEGSKA (reference sequence). The CDR3 protein is CSAREVGQSTDTQYF. Written as DNA, the CDR3 is TGCAGTGCTAGAGAAGTGGGACAGAGCACAGATACGCAGTATTTT.

J is TRBJ2-5 and V is TRBV5-1, with D possibly being TRBD1 (7 bases). Germline CDR1 reads SGHRS; CDR2 reads YFSETQ. Trimming removed 4 bases at V and 7 bases at J, with 17 bases between. The CDR3 contains 14 residues. CDR3 sequence reads: CASSDGQATRTQYF. CDR3 in DNA: TGCGCCAGCAGCGATGGACAGGCGACTAGGACCCAGTACTTC.

The CDR3 DNA reads TGTGCCAGCAGCTTTCTGGTCGGAGGAAGCTATGGCTACACCTTC. Protein product: CASSFLVGGSYGYTF. The V gene is TRBV12-3 or TRBV12-4, the J gene TRBJ1-2; D gene unclear. With 6 bases removed from V and 4 bases from J, the gap between germline ends came to 18 bases. The CDR3 covers 15 residues.

This clonotype was detected only a few times. The chain employs TRBV12-3 or TRBV12-4 and TRBJ2-1; TRBD2 matches 11 bases. This CDR3 has 15 residues. After removal of 2 bases from V and 9 bases from J, the junction contained 6 bases not matched to a gene. The CDR3 nucleotides are TGTGCCAGCAGTTTAACTAGCGGGAGTTTGAGTGAGCAGTTCTTC. This codes for CASSLTSGSLSEQFF.

The J gene is TRBJ2-2, the V gene TRBV12-3 or TRBV12-4; TRBD2 aligns across 11 bases. The trim removed 2 bases at V and 6 bases at J, leaving 2 bases unmatched. The CDR3 consists of 15 residues. The DNA for the CDR3 is TGTGCCAGCAGTTTACTAGCGGGAGGCCCCGGGGAGCTGTTTTTT. Translated, it gives CASSLLAGGPGELFF.

This clonotype was detected a few times. The V gene is TRBV20-1, the J gene TRBJ2-7, with a possible D match to TRBD2 (6 bases). The CDR3 consists of 14 residues. The V gene lost 2 bases and the J gene lost 4 bases, with 15 bases spanning the gap. Germline values: CDR1 DFQATT, CDR2 SNEGSKA (reference sequence). As DNA, the CDR3 is TGCAGTGCTAGAATTCGCGGGAAGACTTACGAGCAGTACTTC. Translating gives CSARIRGKTYEQYF.

This chain joins TRBV5-1 and TRBJ1-4; 7 bases agree with TRBD1. Unmatched junction bases numbered 13, after V lost 4 bases and J lost 7 bases. Germline V gene data show CDR1 as SGHRS and CDR2 as YFSETQ. The CDR3 has 16 residues. Here the CDR3 DNA reads TGCGCCAGCAGCCGGGGGACAGCGCCGGAATTTGAAAAACTGTTTTTT. This encodes CASSRGTAPEFEKLFF.

This clonotype was observed a few times. CDR3 protein: CASSLPGPGSYGYTF. CDR3 DNA: TGCGCCAGCAGCTTACCAGGCCCAGGATCCTATGGCTACACCTTC. The V and J genes are TRBV5-1 and TRBJ1-2; D unresolved. Trimming pared 2 bases from V and 4 bases from J, leaving 15 bases between. The CDR3 loop spans 15 amino acids. Germline V CDR1 and CDR2: SGHRS, YFSETQ.

This clonotype has more than one count but fewer than ten. The CDR3 coding sequence is TGTGCCTGGAGTGTGACGGGGGTGTGGTCCTACGAGCAGTACTTC. Protein sequence: CAWSVTGVWSYEQYF. The chain recombines TRBV30 with TRBJ2-7; a possible D gene is TRBD2 (6 bases). The V gene's germline CDR1 is GTSNPN and CDR2 SVGIG (reference sequence). Trimming removed 0 bases at V and 1 base at J, with 13 bases between. This CDR3 region has 15 residues.

The chain is built from TRBV7-9 and TRBJ2-3; weak D call: TRBD2 (5 bases). V lost 5 bases and J lost 2, with 17 bases in between. Germline V gives CDR1 SEHNR, CDR2 FQNEAQ (reference sequence). This CDR3 spans 16 amino acids. CDR3 sequence: CASSPSPGVPTDTQYF. The CDR3 DNA reads TGTGCCAGCAGCCCTTCCCCCGGGGTGCCCACAGATACGCAGTATTTT.

This clonotype was detected a few times. This chain connects TRBV9 to TRBJ2-1, with 15 bases identical to TRBD2. CDR1 and CDR2 from the germline V gene are SGDLS and YYNGEE. Trimming removed 3 bases from V and 2 bases from J; junction bases left unmatched: 3. CDR3 length: 17 amino acids. This CDR3 reads CASSDRTSGRAYNEQFF. CDR3 nucleotides: TGTGCCAGCAGCGATCGGACTAGCGGGAGGGCCTACAATGAGCAGTTCTTC.

There are a few counts of this clonotype. The gene calls are TRBV20-1 and TRBJ2-7, with unresolved D. Germline V gene lookup returns CDR1 DFQATT and CDR2 SNEGSKA (reference sequence). This CDR3 has 15 amino acids. Between the trimmed V and J ends, which lost 1 base and 2 bases, there was a span of 15 bases. Written as DNA, the CDR3 is TGCAGTGCTAGAGCCCTGGCAGCGCGCACCTACGAGCAGTACTTC. This gives the protein CSARALAARTYEQYF.

This clonotype has a handful of counts. The chain carries TRBV21-1 and TRBJ2-5; the DNA was not compared with TRBD1, the D call given in the table. TRBV21-1 is assigned pseudogene status. This CDR3 spans 12 amino acids. The CDR3 DNA is TGTGCCAGCAGCAAAGACCCCCAGGCTCGGTACTTC. This gives the protein CASSKDPQARYF.

The genes are TRBV24-1 and TRBJ2-7; D is ambiguous. V shed 0 bases and J shed 5 bases, with 7 bases lying between them. Germline V CDR1 and CDR2: KGHDR, SFDVKD. This CDR3 is 13 amino acids long. The CDR3 DNA reads TGTGCCACCAGTGATTTGGGCAGCGACGAGCAGTACTTC. It is translated as CATSDLGSDEQYF.

The table lists this clonotype with a few counts. The chain is built from TRBV3-1 and TRBJ1-1; D is possibly TRBD1 (6 bases). The V gene's germline CDR1 is LGHDT and CDR2 YNNKEL (reference sequence). The CDR3 has 14 residues. The V gene lost 2 bases and the J gene lost 7 bases, with 14 bases spanning the gap. The CDR3, as DNA: TGTGCCAGCAGCCAACTACAGGGAGAGGGTGAAGCTTTCTTT. Translating it yields CASSQLQGEGEAFF. Filled out from reference TRBV3-1 and TRBJ1-1, the complete variable domain reads DTAVSQTPKYLVTQMGNDKSIKCEQNLGHDTMYWYKQDSKKFLKIMFSYNNKELIINETVPNRFSPKSPDKAHLNLHINSLELGDSAVYFCASSQLQGEGEAFFGQGTRLTVV.

This clonotype appeared a few times. V is TRBV6-2 or TRBV6-3 and J is TRBJ2-7; unclear D gene. The V gene lost 8 bases and the J gene lost 0 bases, with 11 bases spanning the gap. CDR1 MNHEY and CDR2 SVGEGT come from the germline V gene. The CDR3 consists of 13 residues. The CDR3 here is CASSDTDSYEQYF. CDR3 coding DNA: TGTGCCAGCTCCGACACTGACTCCTACGAGCAGTACTTC.

This clonotype was observed a few times. The V gene is TRBV25-1, the J gene TRBJ1-1; 9 bases align to TRBD1. Losses at the gene ends were 4 bases for V and 5 bases for J; bases not matched to a gene: 5. This CDR3 is built from 14 residues. Germline lookup yields CDR1 MGHDK and CDR2 SYGVNS. This chain's CDR3 is CASSGGTGTTEAFF. The CDR3 coding sequence is TGTGCCAGCAGTGGGGGGACAGGGACGACTGAAGCTTTCTTT.

This clonotype was recorded at least ten times. The V and J genes are TRBV9 and TRBJ1-6; tentative D call: TRBD1 (5 bases). From germline, CDR1 is SGDLS and CDR2 YYNGEE. This CDR3 spans 15 amino acids. Trimming cost V 5 bases and J 4 bases, with 13 bases left between them. The CDR3 bases are TGTGCCAGCAGTCCCGGGACCGGATATAATTCACCCCTCCACTTT. This translates into CASSPGTGYNSPLHF. Looking up the rest from reference TRBV9 and TRBJ1-6 gives the full variable domain: DSGVTQTPKHLITATGQRVTLRCSPRSGDLSVYWYQQSLDQGLQFLIQYYNGEERAKGNILERFSAQQFPDLHSELNLSSLELGDSALYFCASSPGTGYNSPLHFGNGTRLTVT.

This clonotype was counted between two and nine times. CDR3 sequence: CASSLARQGAGKDYGYTF. DNA of the CDR3: TGTGCCAGTAGCCTCGCCCGACAGGGGGCAGGGAAGGACTATGGCTACACCTTC. The chain has TRBV19 and TRBJ1-2, with 10 bases that match TRBD1. The CDR3 totals 18 residues. V shed 6 bases and J 3 bases; nucleotides not matched to a gene: 16. Germline CDR1 is LNHDA and CDR2 is SQIVND (reference sequence).

CDR3 protein: CASSYPGTGNTEAFF. CDR3 nucleotide sequence: TGTGCCAGCAGTTACCCCGGGACAGGGAACACTGAAGCTTTCTTT. This chain links TRBV6-2 or TRBV6-3 with TRBJ1-1; TRBD1 aligns across 8 bases. The V and J ends lost 2 bases and 1 base, in that order; junction bases with no gene match: 3. This CDR3 region has 15 residues. Germline V CDR1 and CDR2: MNHEY, SVGEGT.